Listed here are 18 T cell receptor beta chains from one sample, sequenced in a study of blood T cell repertoires in COVID-19. The table came from immunoSEQ multiplex PCR; TCRdb's copy has only in-frame clones and leaves some out. The sample holds 200,000 to 250,000 clones, approximately 80% seen once. The sequencing input was peripheral blood. These receptors originate from a man aged 45-60 years with active or convalescent COVID-19.

The V call is TRBV19, the J call TRBJ1-6, with D unresolved. V was clipped by 8 bases and J by 10 bases, with 15 bases between them. The CDR3 covers 13 residues. Looked up from germline, CDR1 is LNHDA and CDR2 is SQIVND (reference sequence). CDR3 DNA sequence: TGTGCCAGTGGAAACGGAGGAGAATCACCCCTCCACTTT. Translation gives CASGNGGESPLHF.

The rearrangement joins TRBV27 to TRBJ2-3; D is ambiguous. Trimming left V 5 bases short and J 3 bases short, with 18 bases between. Germline V gene lookup returns CDR1 MNHEY and CDR2 SMNVEV (reference sequence). The CDR3 has 16 amino acids. The CDR3 DNA reads as TGTGCCAGCAGTGCTCATCTTAACTCCCAAACAGATACGCAGTATTTT. It yields the protein CASSAHLNSQTDTQYF.

This clone occurred a few times. The chain recombines TRBV4-3 with TRBJ2-1; 12 bases match TRBD2. The CDR3 runs to 18 residues. After removal of 4 bases from V and 5 bases from J, the junction contained 12 bases not matched to a gene. Germline lookup yields CDR1 LGHNA and CDR2 YSLEER. The CDR3 DNA reads as TGCGCCAGCAGCCCTCGAGCTCCGACTAGCGGGAGCCACAATGAGCAGTTCTTC. Protein sequence: CASSPRAPTSGSHNEQFF.

The chain employs TRBV29-1 and TRBJ2-3; 7 bases agree with TRBD1. The V gene end was trimmed by 3 bases and the J gene end by 4 bases; junction bases not matched to a gene: 10. This CDR3 has 15 amino acids. Germline V CDR1 and CDR2: SQVTM, ANQGSEA. For the CDR3, the DNA is TGCAGCGTTGAGGAGACAGGGATGGAAGCAGATACGCAGTATTTT. This codes for CSVEETGMEADTQYF.

This clone occurred once. The chain uses TRBV28 and TRBJ2-7, with TRBD1 matching 9 bases. Germline CDR1 MDHEN, CDR2 SYDVKM. Trimming at V came to 5 bases and at J to 2 bases, leaving 7 bases not matched to a gene. The CDR3 covers 15 residues. This chain's CDR3 is CASSPRTGEAYEQYV. The DNA for the CDR3 is TGTGCCAGCAGTCCACGGACAGGGGAGGCCTACGAGCAGTACGTC.

The rearrangement uses TRBV4-2 and TRBJ2-4; 9 bases are a match to TRBD2. The CDR3 contains 15 residues. Germline CDR1 and CDR2: LGHNA and YNFKEQ. After removal of 3 bases from V and 6 bases from J, the junction contained 6 bases not matched to a gene. The chain's CDR3 is CASSQEAGGRNIQYF. The DNA for the CDR3 is TGTGCCAGCAGCCAGGAGGCGGGGGGGAGAAACATTCAGTACTTC.

V gene TRBV27 combines with J gene TRBJ2-4, with a weak D call TRBD1 (5 bases). The germline V and J ends were trimmed by 4 bases and 6 bases, with 10 bases remaining between them. The CDR3 is 13 amino acids. Germline V CDR1 and CDR2: MNHEY, SMNVEV (reference sequence). The DNA for the CDR3 is TGTGCCAGCAGTTACCAGGGTGGAAACATTCAGTACTTC. Its translation: CASSYQGGNIQYF.

This clone came up once. The rearrangement uses TRBV6-5 and TRBJ2-7; unclear D gene. Germline V gene lookup returns CDR1 MNHEY and CDR2 SVGAGI. Trimming took off 1 base at V and 4 bases at J, with 11 bases between the two ends. The length of the CDR3 is 14 residues. The CDR3 DNA sequence: TGTGCCAGCAGTTACTTTGGCAGTATTTACGAGCAGTACTTC. This sequence encodes CASSYFGSIYEQYF.

The chain joins TRBV28 to TRBJ1-2; D possibly corresponds to TRBD1 (6 bases). V gave up 2 bases and J gave up 3 bases, with 16 bases separating them. Germline values: CDR1 MDHEN, CDR2 SYDVKM. This CDR3 comprises 16 residues. Here the CDR3 DNA reads TGTGCCAGCAGTTTACTCCGGGAGGGGGTCTACTATGGCTACACCTTC. It codes for CASSLLREGVYYGYTF.

The chain carries TRBV27 and TRBJ1-2; D gene ambiguous. CDR1 is MNHEY, CDR2 SMNVEV, per germline (reference sequence). The CDR3 is 17 amino acids. The V gene lost 6 bases and the J gene lost 2 bases, with 22 bases spanning the gap. The CDR3 loop reads CASRRTPQTGSNYGYTF. The DNA of the CDR3 is TGTGCCAGCAGACGTACACCCCAGACGGGAAGCAACTATGGCTACACCTTC.

This clone has just a few counts. The chain links TRBV28 to TRBJ1-4; D ambiguous. The germline V gene encodes CDR1 MDHEN and CDR2 SYDVKM. The CDR3 is made up of 15 amino acids. Between the trimmed V and J ends, which lost 2 bases and 7 bases, there was a span of 14 bases. The CDR3 loop reads CASSLAGVETEKLFF. The CDR3 bases are TGTGCCAGCAGTTTAGCGGGCGTTGAAACTGAAAAACTGTTTTTT.

The chain employs TRBV5-4 and TRBJ2-2, with 11 bases identical to TRBD2. Germline loops: CDR1 SGHNT, CDR2 YYREEE (reference sequence). Unmatched junction bases numbered 8, after V lost 5 bases and J lost 2 bases. There are 17 residues in the CDR3. CDR3 sequence (DNA): TGTGCCAGCAGGAGGGATAGCGGGGGGGCAAACACCGGGGAGCTGTTTTTT. It translates to CASRRDSGGANTGELFF.

CDR3 sequence (DNA): TGTGCCAGCTCACCATTAGGACAGCGGCAGGCAGATACGCAGTATTTT. It yields the protein CASSPLGQRQADTQYF. This chain connects TRBV18 to TRBJ2-3; tentative D call: TRBD1 (6 bases). Germline V gene sequence: CDR1 KGHSH, CDR2 LQKENI. The CDR3 is 16 residues long. V was cut by 2 bases and J by 4 bases, with 16 bases left in between.

The chain uses TRBV3-1 (or the pseudogene TRBV3-2) and TRBJ1-1, with 7 positions matching TRBD1. This CDR3 is 14 amino acids long. Germline loops: CDR1 LGHDT, CDR2 YNNKEL (reference sequence). Trimming at V came to 1 base and at J to 1 base, leaving 0 bases not matched to a gene. This chain's CDR3 is CASSQAGGNTEAFF. The CDR3 DNA reads as TGTGCCAGCAGCCAAGCAGGGGGGAACACTGAAGCTTTCTTT.

The CDR3 DNA sequence: TGTGCCAGCAGCGTAGGGGGGCATAATGAAGCTTTCTTT. It codes for CASSVGGHNEAFF. The chain carries TRBV9 and TRBJ1-1; tentatively, D is TRBD1 (6 bases). The CDR3 has 13 residues. Germline V gene data show CDR1 as SGDLS and CDR2 as YYNGEE. V was trimmed by 0 bases and J by 7 bases, leaving 10 bases between them. The entire variable domain, with the rest obtained from reference TRBV9 and TRBJ1-1, is as follows: DSGVTQTPKHLITATGQRVTLRCSPRSGDLSVYWYQQSLDQGLQFLIQYYNGEERAKGNILERFSAQQFPDLHSELNLSSLELGDSALYFCASSVGGHNEAFFGQGTRLTVV.

The V gene is TRBV5-4, the J gene TRBJ2-1, with 7 bases fitting TRBD1. Germline V lookup: CDR1 SGHNT, CDR2 YYREEE (reference sequence). The CDR3 spans 17 residues. V dropped 0 bases and J dropped 0; count of bases not matched to a gene: 6. CDR3 sequence reads: CASSLAGTVSSYNEQFF. The CDR3 coding sequence is TGTGCCAGCAGCTTGGCCGGGACAGTGAGCTCCTACAATGAGCAGTTCTTC.

The rearrangement uses TRBV5-1 and TRBJ2-5; 12 bases align to TRBD2. Per germline, CDR1 SGHRS and CDR2 YFSETQ. The trim removed 0 bases at V and 4 bases at J, leaving 1 base unmatched. The CDR3 extends over 15 amino acids. The CDR3 DNA is TGCGCCAGCAGCTTGGAACTAGCGGGAGGAGAGACCCAGTACTTC. It specifies CASSLELAGGETQYF.

About this clone itself: The sample contains more than one DNA sequence encoding this CDR3. The CDR3 DNA is TGTGCCAGCAGCCGAGCAGGATCCGGAAACACCATATATTTT. Translating gives CASSRAGSGNTIYF. The rearrangement joins TRBV7-9 to TRBJ1-3; no reliable D call. Trimming cost V 5 bases and J 4 bases, with 12 bases left between them. The CDR3 consists of 14 residues. Germline CDR1 is SEHNR and CDR2 is FQNEAQ (reference sequence).